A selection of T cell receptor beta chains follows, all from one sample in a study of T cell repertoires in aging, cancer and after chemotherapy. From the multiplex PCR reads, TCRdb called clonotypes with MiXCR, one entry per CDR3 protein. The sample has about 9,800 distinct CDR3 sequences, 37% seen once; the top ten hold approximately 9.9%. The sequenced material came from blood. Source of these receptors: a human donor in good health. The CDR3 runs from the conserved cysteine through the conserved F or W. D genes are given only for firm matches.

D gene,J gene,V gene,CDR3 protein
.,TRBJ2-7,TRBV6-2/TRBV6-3,CASSLGQSYEQYF
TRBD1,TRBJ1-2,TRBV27,CASSLSWDRGVGDGYTF
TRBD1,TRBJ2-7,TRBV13,CASSLDRGREQYF
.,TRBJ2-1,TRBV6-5,CASSYSRFNEQFF
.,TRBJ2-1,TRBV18,CASSPHRDSSFEQFF
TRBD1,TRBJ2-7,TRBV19,CASSDPGQVSYEQYF
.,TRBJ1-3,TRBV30,CAWSVRSLGVSGNTIYF
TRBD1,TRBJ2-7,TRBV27,CASSSPGQVSYEQYF
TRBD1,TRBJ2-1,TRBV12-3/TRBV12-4,CASSLRGQGRWEQFF
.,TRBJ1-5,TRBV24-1,CATSDFSGQPQHF
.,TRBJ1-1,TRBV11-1,CASSPGLRAFF
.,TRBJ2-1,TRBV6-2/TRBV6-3,CASAWGPYNEQFF
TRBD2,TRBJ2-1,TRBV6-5,CASSTQGSGSGNEQFF
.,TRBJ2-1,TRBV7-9,CASSPNYNEQFF
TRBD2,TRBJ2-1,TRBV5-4,CASSPGTSGSAYYNEQFF
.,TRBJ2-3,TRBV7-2,CASSSRGTGTDTQYF
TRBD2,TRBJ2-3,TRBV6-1,CASIGLAGSVDTQYF